Listed here are 11 T cell receptor beta chains from one sample, sequenced in a study of T cell clonality in common variable immunodeficiency. Only in-frame clones appear in the TCRdb table, and some are missing; sequencing was by immunoSEQ multiplex PCR. The sample gives approximately 40,000 clones, none seen only once, and the top ten clones hold about 10%. Sequencing input: peripheral blood mononuclear cells. Source of these receptors: a person between 18 and 70 years old in good health.

Ten or more counts support this clone. The read falls 3 residues short of the CDR3 end, and the missing part is taken from the germline J gene. The rearrangement joins TRBV19 to TRBJ2-7, with TRBD1 as a possible D gene (5 bases). The CDR3 extends over 14 amino acids. Trimming cost V 6 bases and J 0 bases, with 12 bases left between them. Germline lookup yields CDR1 LNHDA and CDR2 SQIVND (reference sequence). Incomplete CDR3 DNA: TGTGCCAGTAGCCCTAGGGGCACCTCCTACGAG. It translates to CASSPRGTSYE. The entire CDR3 sequence reads CASSPRGTSYEQYF.

This clone was seen ten or more times. The read ends 3 residues before the CDR3 terminus; that terminus is restored from the germline J gene. V usage is TRBV18 and J usage is TRBJ1-1; D remains ambiguous. The V gene's germline CDR1 is KGHSH and CDR2 LQKENI. The CDR3 contains 13 residues. Trimming took 3 bases from V and 2 from J, leaving 7 bases between them. The CDR3 sequence is CASSPAVNTEAFF. CDR3 DNA, as far as it was read: TGTGCCAGCTCACCGGCAGTCAACACTGAA.

This clone was seen many times. CDR3 bases read: TGCGCCAGCAGCCCGGGACAGTCCTCGGATACG. As protein: CASSPGQSSDT. In full, the CDR3 reads CASSPGQSSDTQYF. The chain employs TRBV5-1 and TRBJ2-3, with 7 bases that match TRBD1. The read terminates 3 residues before the CDR3 end, so the remaining end is supplied by the germline J gene. Germline V gene lookup returns CDR1 SGHRS and CDR2 YFSETQ. The length of the CDR3 is 14 residues. Trimming at V came to 4 bases and at J to 6 bases, leaving 8 bases not matched to a gene.

This clone has at least ten counts. The read comes to an end 3 residues before the CDR3 does, leaving the germline J gene to fill in the end. The chain is built from TRBV18 and TRBJ1-5, with D perhaps TRBD1 (5 bases). V lost 6 bases, J lost 1 base, and 13 bases lay in between. Germline CDR1 reads KGHSH; CDR2 reads LQKENI. The CDR3 is 15 amino acids. The part of the CDR3 DNA that was read is TGTGCCAGCTCCTCTGGGGGGAGGAGCAATCAGCCC. The encoded protein is CASSSGGRSNQP. The complete CDR3 sequence is CASSSGGRSNQPQHF.

Judged by abundance, this clone is medium-sized. The sequenced fragment ends 3 residues before the CDR3 boundary, so the rest is inferred from the germline J gene. This sample includes further DNA sequences coding for the same CDR3. The chain is built from TRBV6-2 or TRBV6-3 and TRBJ1-2; D gene ambiguous. Trimming took 0 bases from V and 4 from J, leaving 3 bases between them. CDR1 and CDR2 (germline): MNHEY, SVGEGT. The length of the CDR3 is 12 residues. CDR3 sequence reads: CASSYSAYGYTF. CDR3 bases read: TGTGCCAGCAGTTACTCAGCCTATGGC.

This clone was observed at least ten times. The CDR3 extends 3 residues past the end of the read, so its final part is completed from the germline J gene. Other DNA sequences of this sample code for an identical CDR3. The chain employs TRBV6-1 and TRBJ1-2; maybe TRBD1 (5 bases). CDR1 is MNHNS, CDR2 SASEGT, per germline. Trimming left V 4 bases short and J 6 bases short, with 12 bases between. The CDR3 is 13 amino acids. Incomplete CDR3 DNA: TGTGCCAGCAGTGCTCAGGGCGCTGATGGC. Translating it yields CASSAQGADG. The complete CDR3 reads CASSAQGADGYTF.

This clone appeared many times. The sequence runs out 3 residues before the end of the CDR3; the remainder is reconstructed from the germline J gene. The chain combines TRBV7-4 with TRBJ1-5; TRBD1 matches 10 bases. CDR3 length: 15 amino acids. The ends lost 1 base at V and 5 bases at J; junction bases unmatched: 2. CDR1 is SGHVT, CDR2 SQSDAQ, per germline. CDR3 bases read: TGTGCCAGCAGCTTAGGGGACAGGGGTTATCAGCCC. Protein: CASSLGDRGYQP. From start to end, the CDR3 is CASSLGDRGYQPQHF.

This clone was seen at least ten times. The missing CDR3 end, 3 residues past where the read stops, is filled in from the germline J gene. The rearrangement uses TRBV12-3 or TRBV12-4 and TRBJ1-6, with TRBD1 as a possible D gene (6 bases). Trimming shortened V by 4 bases and J by 7 bases, and 8 bases separated the two germline ends. The length of the CDR3 is 13 residues. The sequenced part of the CDR3 DNA is TGTGCCAGCAGTTCACAGGGAAATTCACCC. Its translation is CASSSQGNSP. The complete CDR3 reads CASSSQGNSPLHF.

This clone was picked up a small number of times. The read gets to within 3 residues of the CDR3 end, and the germline J gene fills in the rest. The chain uses TRBV5-1 and TRBJ2-7; unclear D gene. V lost 4 bases to trimming and J lost 0 bases, with 14 bases between them. This CDR3 contains 15 residues. CDR1 and CDR2 (germline): SGHRS, YFSETQ. The CDR3 loop reads CASSQDGQSSYEQYF. CDR3 DNA (partial): TGCGCCAGCAGCCAGGATGGGCAGAGCTCCTACGAG.

This clone came up many times. Read coverage stops 3 residues before the CDR3 terminus; the germline J gene supplies the remainder. The chain links TRBV13 to TRBJ2-3, with 7 nucleotides matching TRBD2. V lost 5 bases to trimming and J lost 4 bases; unmatched junction nucleotides: 9. Germline CDR1 is PRHDT and CDR2 is FYEKMQ (reference sequence). The CDR3 is made up of 15 amino acids. This CDR3 reads CASSLETSYPDTQYF. The CDR3 DNA, read in part, is TGTGCCAGCAGCCTAGAGACTAGCTATCCAGATACG.

This clone has a count of ten or more. Coverage ceases 3 residues before the CDR3 finishes, and the germline J gene fills in the end. The V call is TRBV6-1, the J call TRBJ1-5; possibly TRBD1 for D (5 bases). The CDR3 is 15 residues long. Germline V lookup: CDR1 MNHNS, CDR2 SASEGT. V lost 0 bases and J 7 bases, leaving 13 bases between the germline ends. The CDR3 region is CASSEARQGLQPQHF. The DNA read from the CDR3 is TGTGCCAGCAGTGAAGCGCGTCAGGGTCTACAGCCC.